Listed here is a single T cell receptor beta chain. Its specificity is unknown. Germline CDR1 reads MDHEN; CDR2 reads SYDVKM. V gave up 5 bases and J gave up 1 base, with 14 bases separating them. The CDR3 loop spans 15 amino acids. Amplification of TCR beta CDR3 regions used RNA as the template. Carried out on the TCR CDR3, a first-round RT-PCR used the HTBI primer set. From the multiplex PCR reads, TCRdb called clonotypes with MiXCR, one entry per CDR3 protein. The sample records under 400,000 distinct CDR3 sequences, around 20% being singletons. Absent ophthalmopathy progression within 18 months defined stable Graves' hyperthyroidism. Newly diagnosed patients aged 18 to 65 had hyperthyroidism of under 2 months' duration. The sample originates from a study of T cells in Graves' hyperthyroidism and ophthalmopathy. Study-level points and caveats: The model foresaw ophthalmopathy a median roughly 6 months prior to onset.

V usage is TRBV28 and J usage is TRBJ2-5; a weak D match, TRBD1 (5 bases). Sequenced material: blood. This TCR came from a woman between 50 and 59 years old with Graves' hyperthyroidism. For the CDR3, the DNA is TGTGCCAGCAGTAATTTAGGGGTAGGCCAAGAGACCCAGTACTTC. The encoded protein is CASSNLGVGQETQYF.